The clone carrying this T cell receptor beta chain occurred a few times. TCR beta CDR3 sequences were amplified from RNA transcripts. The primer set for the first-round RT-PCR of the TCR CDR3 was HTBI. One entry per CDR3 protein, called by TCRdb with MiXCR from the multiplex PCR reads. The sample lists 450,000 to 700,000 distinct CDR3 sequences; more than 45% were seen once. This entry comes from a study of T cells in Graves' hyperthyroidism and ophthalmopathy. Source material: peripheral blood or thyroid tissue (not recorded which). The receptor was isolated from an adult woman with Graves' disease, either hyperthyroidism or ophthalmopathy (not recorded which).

The CDR3 region is CSVEDKYRSPEAFF. Written as DNA, the CDR3 is TGCAGCGTTGAAGATAAGTACCGGTCGCCTGAAGCTTTCTTT. This rearrangement joins TRBV29-1 to TRBJ1-1; D gene unclear. CDR1 SQVTM and CDR2 ANQGSEA come from the germline V gene. The CDR3 contains 14 residues. Between the trimmed V and J ends, which lost 0 bases and 6 bases, there was a span of 14 bases.